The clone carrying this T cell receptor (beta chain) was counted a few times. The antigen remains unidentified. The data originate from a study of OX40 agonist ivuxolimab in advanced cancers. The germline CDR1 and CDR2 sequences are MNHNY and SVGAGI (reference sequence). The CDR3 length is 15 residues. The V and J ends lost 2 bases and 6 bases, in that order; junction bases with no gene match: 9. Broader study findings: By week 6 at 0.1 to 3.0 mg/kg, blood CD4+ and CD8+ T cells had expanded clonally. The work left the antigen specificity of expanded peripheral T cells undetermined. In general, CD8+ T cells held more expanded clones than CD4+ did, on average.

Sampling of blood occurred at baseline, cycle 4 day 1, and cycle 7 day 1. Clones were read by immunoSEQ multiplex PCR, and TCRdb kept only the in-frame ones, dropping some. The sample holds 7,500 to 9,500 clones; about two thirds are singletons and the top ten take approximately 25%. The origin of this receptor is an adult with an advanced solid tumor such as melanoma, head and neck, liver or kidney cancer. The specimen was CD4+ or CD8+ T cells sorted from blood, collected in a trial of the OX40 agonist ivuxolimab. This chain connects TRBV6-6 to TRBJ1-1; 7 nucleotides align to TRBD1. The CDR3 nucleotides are TGTGCCAGCAGTTACGCGACAGGGATTCGGGCTGAAGCTTTCTTT. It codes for CASSYATGIRAEAFF.